This T cell receptor (beta chain) was sequenced during a study of cytomegalovirus exposure and HLA in healthy donors. About the research overall: From HLA-typed donors, an early data release held some 91 million unique TCRs.

CDR1 is MNHEY, CDR2 SMNVEV, per germline (reference sequence). V was pared by 4 bases and J by 6 bases, with 12 bases of the junction left unmatched. The CDR3 has 16 amino acids. With 60 Vbeta and 13 Jbeta primers, the PCR was carried out. Measured with immunoSEQ multiplex PCR; TCRdb has only the in-frame clones, and not every one. The sample contains about 170,000 clones, 85% of which appear only once. The rearrangement joins TRBV27 to TRBJ2-7; TRBD2 matches 10 bases. Sequencing was carried out using PBMCs. The TCR comes from a boy younger than 10 in good health and CMV-seronegative. The CDR3 region is CASSSDTSGNSPEQYF. CDR3 in DNA: TGTGCCAGCAGTTCAGATACTAGCGGGAACTCTCCCGAGCAGTACTTC.